This T cell receptor beta chain was observed in a study of human T cells and chemical hapten exposure. About the study: While the approximately 22-week study was under way, patients received diphenylcyclopropenone on the scalp every week.

Time point in this sample: patch test 2, 6 weeks after DPC sensitization. The treatment: therapeutic diphenylcyclopropenone sensitization with weekly scalp DPC. Findings and caveats of the study: Since the donors had alopecia, their immune response may not be the same as that of healthy people. Significantly more large CDR3 similarity clusters were formed by expanded TCRs than by controls.

CDR1 and CDR2 from the germline V gene are MNHEY and SVGEGT. V shed 8 bases and J 5 bases; nucleotides not matched to a gene: 8. The CDR3 length is 15 residues. This clonotype was seen at least ten times. Its antigen is not known. Unique molecular identifiers were attached to individual cDNA molecules during library preparation. TCRdb ran MiXCR on the RACE reads and lists one entry per CDR3 protein. This table has about 110,000 distinct CDR3 sequences, roughly a tenth appearing once. The source was whole blood, collected in connection with sensitization to the hapten diphenylcyclopropenone (DPC). The chain employs TRBV6-2 or TRBV6-3 and TRBJ2-2; 10 bases map to TRBD1. This TCR was recovered from a woman between 40 and 50 years old with alopecia areata. Some clones in this sample may be carry-over from other donors' samples. CDR3 sequence reads: CASRQGTGETGELFF. The CDR3 coding sequence is TGTGCCAGCCGTCAGGGGACAGGGGAAACCGGGGAGCTGTTTTTT.